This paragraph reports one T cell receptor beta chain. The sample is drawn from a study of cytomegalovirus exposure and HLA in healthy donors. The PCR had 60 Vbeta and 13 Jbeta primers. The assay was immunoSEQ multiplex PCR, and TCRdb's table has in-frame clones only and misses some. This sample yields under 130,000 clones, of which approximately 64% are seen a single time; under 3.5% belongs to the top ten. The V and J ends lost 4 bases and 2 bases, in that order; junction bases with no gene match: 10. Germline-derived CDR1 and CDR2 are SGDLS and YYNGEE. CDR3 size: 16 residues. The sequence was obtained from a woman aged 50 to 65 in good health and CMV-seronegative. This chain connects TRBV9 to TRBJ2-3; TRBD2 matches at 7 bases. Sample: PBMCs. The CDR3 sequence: CASSTPSGETTDTQYF. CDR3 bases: TGTGCCAGCAGCACACCTAGCGGTGAAACCACAGATACGCAGTATTTT.